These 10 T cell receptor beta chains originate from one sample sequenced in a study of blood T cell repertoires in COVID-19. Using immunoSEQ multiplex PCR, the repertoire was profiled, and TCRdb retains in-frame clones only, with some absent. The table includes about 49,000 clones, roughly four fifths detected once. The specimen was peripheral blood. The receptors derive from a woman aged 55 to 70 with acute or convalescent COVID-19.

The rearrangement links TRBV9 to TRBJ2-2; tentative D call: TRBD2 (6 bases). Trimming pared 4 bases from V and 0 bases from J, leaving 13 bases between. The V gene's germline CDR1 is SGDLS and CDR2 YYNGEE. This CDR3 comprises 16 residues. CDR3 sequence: CASSLRTIANTGELFF. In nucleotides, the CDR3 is TGTGCCAGCAGCCTCCGGACTATAGCGAACACCGGGGAGCTGTTTTTT.

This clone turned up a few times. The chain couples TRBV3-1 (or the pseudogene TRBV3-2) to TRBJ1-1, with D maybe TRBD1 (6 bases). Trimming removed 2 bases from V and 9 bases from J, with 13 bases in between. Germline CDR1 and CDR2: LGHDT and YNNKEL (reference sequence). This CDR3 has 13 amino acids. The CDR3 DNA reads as TGTGCCAGCAGCCAACAGACAGGTGGGAAAGCTTTCTTT. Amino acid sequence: CASSQQTGGKAFF.

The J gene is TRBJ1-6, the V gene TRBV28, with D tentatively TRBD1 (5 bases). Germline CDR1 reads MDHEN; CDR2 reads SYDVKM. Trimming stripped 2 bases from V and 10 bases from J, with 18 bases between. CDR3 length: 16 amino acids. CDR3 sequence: CASSLGGVGLRSPLHF. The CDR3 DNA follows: TGTGCCAGCAGTTTAGGAGGGGTCGGTTTGAGGTCACCCCTCCACTTT.

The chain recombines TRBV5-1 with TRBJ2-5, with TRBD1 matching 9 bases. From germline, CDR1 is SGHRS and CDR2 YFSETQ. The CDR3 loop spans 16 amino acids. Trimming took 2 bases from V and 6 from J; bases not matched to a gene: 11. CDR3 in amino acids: CASSFLTTGGAKTQYF. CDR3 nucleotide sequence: TGCGCCAGCAGCTTCCTAACAACAGGGGGCGCGAAGACCCAGTACTTC.

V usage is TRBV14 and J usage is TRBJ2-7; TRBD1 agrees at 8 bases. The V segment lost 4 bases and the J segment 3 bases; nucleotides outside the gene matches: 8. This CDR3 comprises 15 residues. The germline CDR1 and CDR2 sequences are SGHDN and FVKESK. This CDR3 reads CASSLRQGTNYEQYF. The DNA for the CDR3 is TGTGCCAGCAGCCTCAGACAGGGGACAAACTACGAGCAGTACTTC.

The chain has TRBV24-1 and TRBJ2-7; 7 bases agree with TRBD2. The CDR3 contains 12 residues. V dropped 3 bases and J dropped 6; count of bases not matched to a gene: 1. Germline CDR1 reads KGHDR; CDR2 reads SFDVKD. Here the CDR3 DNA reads TGTGCCACCAGTGATGCGGGAGCCGAGCAGTACTTC. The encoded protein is CATSDAGAEQYF.

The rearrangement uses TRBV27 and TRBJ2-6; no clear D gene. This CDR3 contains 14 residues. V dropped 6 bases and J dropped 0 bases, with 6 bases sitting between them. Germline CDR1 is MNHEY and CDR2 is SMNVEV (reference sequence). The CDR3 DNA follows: TGTGCCAGCAGCCTCGGCTCTGGGGCCAACGTCCTGACTTTC. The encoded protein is CASSLGSGANVLTF.

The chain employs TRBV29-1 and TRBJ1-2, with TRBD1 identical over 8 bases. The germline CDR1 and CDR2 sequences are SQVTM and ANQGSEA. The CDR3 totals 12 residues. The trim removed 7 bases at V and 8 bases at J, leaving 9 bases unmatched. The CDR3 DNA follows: TGCAGCGCTGGTGGACAGGGACAAGGCTACACCTTC. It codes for CSAGGQGQGYTF.

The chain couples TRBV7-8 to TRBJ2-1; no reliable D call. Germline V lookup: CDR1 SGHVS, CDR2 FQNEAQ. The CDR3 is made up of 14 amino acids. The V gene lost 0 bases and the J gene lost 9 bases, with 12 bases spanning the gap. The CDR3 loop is CASSLAPSVGEQFF. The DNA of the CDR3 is TGTGCCAGCAGCTTAGCGCCCAGCGTGGGTGAGCAGTTCTTC.

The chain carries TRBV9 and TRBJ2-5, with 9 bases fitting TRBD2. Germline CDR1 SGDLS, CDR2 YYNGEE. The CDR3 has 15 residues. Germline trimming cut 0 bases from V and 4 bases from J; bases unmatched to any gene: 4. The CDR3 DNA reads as TGTGCCAGCAGCGTAGCAGCGGGGGGTGGAGAGACCCAGTACTTC. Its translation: CASSVAAGGGETQYF.